The 16 T cell receptor beta chains reported below all come from one sample, sequenced in a study of post-analysis software for immune sequencing data (dated by TCRdb to 2015 to 2017). Paper-wide results and their limitations: A handful of TRBV segments, including TRBV5-6, TRBV5-1 and TRBV20-1, were significantly more frequent in patients than controls.

These receptors have no identified antigens. Library construction relied on PCR. Sequencing took place on an Illumina HiSeq 2500. Unique molecular identifiers were incorporated into TCR beta cDNA libraries to reduce PCR and sequencing biases. Using fastp trimming at Q25 and MiXCR clonotype assembly, TCRdb reanalyzed the public sequencing data and kept in-frame beta chains. Rows matching on CDR3 protein sequence are summarized as one entry with the most common DNA and genes. The sample yields approximately 630,000 distinct CDR3 sequences; approximately 59% were counted once. The leading ten clones occupy over 9% of the sample. Sequenced input: blood. The receptors derive from a girl aged 2-15 years with multiple sclerosis.

The CDR3 DNA reads TGCAGTGGGGCACAGGTGAACACTGAAGCTTTCTTT. Amino acid sequence: CSGAQVNTEAFF. J is TRBJ1-1 and V is TRBV20-1, with D possibly TRBD1 on 5 matching bases. Germline values: CDR1 DFQATT, CDR2 SNEGSKA (reference sequence). The CDR3 has 12 amino acids. The V gene lost 7 bases and the J gene lost 0 bases, with 9 bases spanning the gap.

This CDR3 reads CASSYTNSGRASEQFF. The CDR3 DNA reads TGTGCCAGCAGTTACACAAATAGCGGGAGGGCCAGTGAGCAGTTCTTC. The V and J genes are TRBV7-6 and TRBJ2-1, with 11 bases that match TRBD2. The CDR3 length is 16 residues. The V gene end was trimmed by 6 bases and the J gene end by 9 bases; junction bases not matched to a gene: 13. Germline loops: CDR1 SGHVS, CDR2 FNYEAQ. The whole variable domain, remainder taken from reference TRBV7-6 and TRBJ2-1, is GAGVSQSPRYKVTKRGQDVALRCDPISGHVSLYWYRQALGQGPEFLTYFNYEAQQDKSGLPNDRFSAERPEGSISTLTIQRTEQRDSAMYRCASSYTNSGRASEQFFGPGTRLTVL.

The genes are TRBV3-1 and TRBJ2-1; 7 nucleotides line up with TRBD2. The V and J ends lost 4 bases and 0 bases, in that order; junction bases with no gene match: 9. Germline V gene sequence: CDR1 LGHDT, CDR2 YNNKEL (reference sequence). The CDR3 loop spans 17 amino acids. The CDR3 region is CASSRILAVPSYNEQFF. CDR3 bases: TGTGCCAGCAGCCGCATTCTAGCGGTCCCCTCCTACAATGAGCAGTTCTTC.

This clonotype was observed a few times. This chain joins TRBV7-9 and TRBJ2-5; TRBD2 matches 13 bases. The V segment lost 5 bases and the J segment 5 bases; nucleotides outside the gene matches: 5. This CDR3 has 15 residues. Germline V gene lookup returns CDR1 SEHNR and CDR2 FQNEAQ (reference sequence). Written as DNA, the CDR3 is TGTGCCAGCAGCCAACTAGCGGGGGGGTTGGAGACCCAGTACTTC. Amino acid sequence: CASSQLAGGLETQYF.

This chain joins TRBV7-9 and TRBJ1-2; 10 positions agree with TRBD1. The junction had 8 bases not matched to a gene; V was cut back by 5 bases and J by 8 bases. The CDR3 consists of 14 residues. From germline, CDR1 is SEHNR and CDR2 FQNEAQ (reference sequence). Written as DNA, the CDR3 is TGTGCCAGCAGCGAGAAAGACAGGGGGCTCGGCTACACCTTC. Amino acids: CASSEKDRGLGYTF.

The chain joins TRBV3-1 to TRBJ1-1; D unclear. There are 13 residues in the CDR3. V lost 4 bases and J lost 2, with 8 bases in between. The germline V gene encodes CDR1 LGHDT and CDR2 YNNKEL (reference sequence). DNA for the CDR3: TGTGCCAGCAGCCCCGTCCTTAACACTGAAGCTTTCTTT. Amino acid sequence: CASSPVLNTEAFF.

This chain joins TRBV5-1 and TRBJ2-2; 9 nucleotides line up with TRBD1. J gave up 2 bases and V 7 bases, and 3 bases lay outside the gene matches. CDR1 and CDR2 (germline): SGHRS, YFSETQ. The CDR3 has 14 amino acids. CDR3: CASGTGLNTGELFF. CDR3 bases: TGCGCCAGCGGGACAGGGCTAAACACCGGGGAGCTGTTTTTT. Full variable domain (missing parts from reference TRBV5-1 and TRBJ2-2): KAGVTQTPRYLIKTRGQQVTLSCSPISGHRSVSWYQQTPGQGLQFLFEYFSETQRNKGNFPGRFSGRQFSNSRSEMNVSTLELGDSALYLCASGTGLNTGELFFGEGSRLTVL.

The chain has TRBV20-1 and TRBJ2-1; D is unresolved. Between the trimmed V and J ends, which lost 6 bases and 0 bases, there was a span of 24 bases. Germline V gene sequence: CDR1 DFQATT, CDR2 SNEGSKA (reference sequence). The CDR3 length is 18 residues. CDR3: CSATTGLSFTSSYNEQFF. CDR3 DNA sequence: TGCAGTGCAACAACTGGGCTTAGCTTTACGAGCTCCTACAATGAGCAGTTCTTC.

This chain links TRBV29-1 with TRBJ1-1; 8 nucleotides align to TRBD1. V gave up 7 bases and J gave up 4 bases; unmatched junction bases: 8. The CDR3 consists of 13 residues. The germline V gene encodes CDR1 SQVTM and CDR2 ANQGSEA. In DNA form, the CDR3 reads TGCAGCGCCGGACAGGGTTTGGGCACTGAAGCTTTCTTT. Its translation: CSAGQGLGTEAFF.

V usage is TRBV20-1 and J usage is TRBJ2-3; D gene unclear. With 3 bases removed from V and 0 bases from J, the gap between germline ends came to 16 bases. This CDR3 is 16 amino acids long. Germline V lookup: CDR1 DFQATT, CDR2 SNEGSKA (reference sequence). CDR3 region: CSASLFPGDSTDTQYF. Here the CDR3 DNA reads TGCAGTGCTAGTCTTTTCCCTGGGGATAGCACAGATACGCAGTATTTT.

This clonotype was observed once. The chain carries TRBV7-9 and TRBJ1-5, with 9 bases lining up with TRBD1. Losses at the gene ends were 3 bases for V and 0 bases for J; bases not matched to a gene: 6. Germline-derived CDR1 and CDR2 are SEHNR and FQNEAQ (reference sequence). The CDR3 contains 17 residues. CDR3 in amino acids: CASSLGQGEDSNQPQHF. For the CDR3, the DNA is TGTGCCAGCAGCTTGGGACAGGGAGAGGATAGCAATCAGCCCCAGCATTTT.

This sequence joins TRBV7-2 and TRBJ1-5; maybe TRBD1 (5 bases). The germline V gene encodes CDR1 SGHTA and CDR2 FQGNSA. Trimming removed 5 bases at V and 3 bases at J, with 17 bases between. The CDR3 sequence is 16 residues long. CDR3 protein: CASSRGLGTNNQPQHF. CDR3 coding DNA: TGTGCCAGCAGCCGAGGGTTAGGGACCAACAATCAGCCCCAGCATTTT. Full variable domain (missing parts from reference TRBV7-2 and TRBJ1-5): GAGVSQSPSNKVTEKGKDVELRCDPISGHTALYWYRQSLGQGLEFLIYFQGNSAPDKSGLPSDRFSAERTGGSVSTLTIQRTQQEDSAVYLCASSRGLGTNNQPQHFGDGTRLSIL.

V usage is TRBV9 and J usage is TRBJ2-7; TRBD2 matches at 7 bases. V lost 0 bases to trimming and J lost 7 bases; unmatched junction nucleotides: 16. This CDR3 spans 17 amino acids. Germline assignment: CDR1 SGDLS and CDR2 YYNGEE. CDR3 protein: CASSVASFGEGYNEQYF. In nucleotides, the CDR3 is TGTGCCAGCAGCGTAGCCTCCTTTGGGGAGGGCTACAATGAGCAGTACTTC. The variable domain in full, with the rest retrieved from reference TRBV9 and TRBJ2-7, is DSGVTQTPKHLITATGQRVTLRCSPRSGDLSVYWYQQSLDQGLQFLIQYYNGEERAKGNILERFSAQQFPDLHSELNLSSLELGDSALYFCASSVASFGEGYNEQYFGPGTRLTVT.

This chain links TRBV27 with TRBJ1-2, with D possibly matching TRBD1 (6 bases). Germline CDR1 and CDR2: MNHEY and SMNVEV (reference sequence). This CDR3 has 14 amino acids. V lost 5 bases to trimming and J lost 4 bases, with 14 bases between them. The CDR3 bases are TGTGCCAGCAGTGAAACAGGGCAGGTCTATGGCTACACCTTC. It encodes CASSETGQVYGYTF.

V and J are TRBV10-3 and TRBJ2-7; D might be TRBD1 (6 bases). Per the germline V gene, CDR1 is ENHRY and CDR2 is SYGVKD. The CDR3 has 14 residues. Deletions cut 4 bases from V and 2 bases from J, with 12 bases between. CDR3 nucleotide sequence: TGTGCCATCAGTGGTACCGACAGGCCCTACGAGCAGTACTTC. The encoded protein is CAISGTDRPYEQYF.

This clonotype showed up just once. DNA for the CDR3: TGTGCCAGCAGTGTTACAGGGGGCACTGAAGCTTTCTTT. Translated, it gives CASSVTGGTEAFF. This chain connects TRBV6-2 or TRBV6-3 to TRBJ1-1, with 8 bases fitting TRBD1. The ends lost 5 bases at V and 4 bases at J; junction bases unmatched: 3. Germline V gives CDR1 MNHEY, CDR2 SVGEGT. This CDR3 region has 13 residues.